The next 18 T cell receptor beta chains were all read from a single sample in a study of T cells after yellow fever vaccination. TCRdb re-called the 5' RACE reads with MiXCR, one entry per CDR3 protein. The top ten clones hold 17% of a sample with under 700,000 distinct CDR3 sequences, about a sixth of them seen once. The source material was PBMCs, sampled about 5 days after the first yellow fever vaccination. The source is a man younger than 30 who received the YFV17D yellow fever vaccine.

The rearrangement links TRBV7-8 to TRBJ1-1; possible D gene TRBD1, 6 bases. CDR1 and CDR2 (germline): SGHVS, FQNEAQ. The length of the CDR3 is 16 residues. The V gene lost 6 bases and the J gene lost 1 base, with 18 bases spanning the gap. The CDR3 is CASRKNRVPGNTEAFF. CDR3 nucleotides: TGTGCCAGCAGGAAAAACAGGGTCCCGGGGAACACTGAAGCTTTCTTT.

This clonotype was seen only a few times. The CDR3 nucleotides read TGTGCCAGCAGCTTAGCTCTAGCGTTCTCCTACGAGCAGTACTTC. Its translation is CASSLALAFSYEQYF. The chain joins TRBV7-2 to TRBJ2-7, with D maybe TRBD2 (6 bases). Germline V gene lookup returns CDR1 SGHTA and CDR2 FQGNSA. The CDR3 runs 15 residues. The germline V and J ends were trimmed by 0 bases and 0 bases, with 9 bases remaining between them.

The chain has TRBV7-3 and TRBJ1-5, with D hard to call. Per the germline V gene, CDR1 is SGHTA and CDR2 is FQGTGA. The V gene lost 4 bases and the J gene lost 7 bases, with 5 bases spanning the gap. CDR3 length: 11 residues. In DNA, the CDR3 is TGTGCCAGCAGCTCTCCGCAGCCCCAGCATTTT. Its translation is CASSSPQPQHF.

This chain links TRBV5-5 with TRBJ2-7; D is tentatively TRBD1 or TRBD2 (5 bases each). With 0 bases removed from V and 3 bases from J, the gap between germline ends came to 10 bases. In germline, CDR1 is SGHKS, CDR2 YYEKEE (reference sequence). The CDR3 consists of 14 residues. The CDR3 nucleotides read TGTGCCAGCAGCTTGGTTCGGGGCAACTACGAGCAGTACGTC. Protein product: CASSLVRGNYEQYV.

V is TRBV4-3 and J is TRBJ1-1; D remains unclear. V was trimmed by 0 bases and J by 0 bases, leaving 11 bases between them. The germline V gene has CDR1 LGHNA and CDR2 YSLEER. The CDR3 is 16 residues long. CDR3 in amino acids: CASSQDAPHMNTEAFF. The CDR3 DNA sequence: TGCGCCAGCAGCCAAGATGCCCCCCATATGAACACTGAAGCTTTCTTT.

The chain uses TRBV7-2 and TRBJ2-3, with TRBD1 matching over 8 bases. The ends lost 4 bases at V and 6 bases at J; junction bases unmatched: 9. This CDR3 is 15 amino acids long. Germline CDR1 SGHTA, CDR2 FQGNSA. CDR3 coding DNA: TGTGCCAGCAGCTCCGGTCCGGGACAGGTCGATACGCAGTATTTT. Amino acids: CASSSGPGQVDTQYF.

The chain carries TRBV5-1 and TRBJ2-7; the match to TRBD2 covers 7 bases. Germline values: CDR1 SGHRS, CDR2 YFSETQ. The V and J ends lost 7 bases and 0 bases, in that order; junction bases with no gene match: 7. The CDR3 runs to 14 residues. The CDR3 DNA sequence: TGCGCCAGCGCCCCCAGGGAGGGCTCCTACGAGCAGTACGTC. It is translated as CASAPREGSYEQYV.

V and J are TRBV7-9 and TRBJ2-3, with 9 bases lining up with TRBD2. Germline CDR1 SEHNR, CDR2 FQNEAQ (reference sequence). Trimming removed 5 bases from V and 5 bases from J; junction bases left unmatched: 8. The CDR3 has 15 amino acids. The CDR3 spells CASSRLAGVLDTQYF. As DNA, the CDR3 is TGTGCCAGCAGCCGCTTAGCGGGGGTGCTAGATACGCAGTATTTT. Combining the CDR3 with reference TRBV7-9 and TRBJ2-3 gives the whole variable domain DTGVSQNPRHKITKRGQNVTFRCDPISEHNRLYWYRQTLGQGPEFLTYFQNEAQLEKSRLLSDRFSAERPKGSFSTLEIQRTEQGDSAMYLCASSRLAGVLDTQYFGPGTRLTVL.

This sequence joins TRBV7-3 and TRBJ2-2, with TRBD1 as a possible D gene (5 bases). Trimming took 7 bases from V and 1 from J, leaving 10 bases between them. The CDR3 covers 14 residues. Looked up from germline, CDR1 is SGHTA and CDR2 is FQGTGA. The CDR3 sequence is CASTPTVNTGELFF. The CDR3 region has the DNA TGTGCCAGCACGCCGACAGTGAACACCGGGGAGCTGTTTTTT.

This clonotype occurred many times. The chain joins TRBV9 to TRBJ2-1; 8 bases line up with TRBD2. The trim removed 3 bases at V and 1 base at J, leaving 6 bases unmatched. The CDR3 spans 16 residues. CDR1 SGDLS and CDR2 YYNGEE come from the germline V gene. Here the CDR3 DNA reads TGTGCCAGCAGCGCTCGGGGGGGGGTTTCCTACAATGAGCAGTTCTTC. Translated: CASSARGGVSYNEQFF.

Many counts were recorded for this clonotype. The chain combines TRBV20-1 with TRBJ1-2; D is perhaps TRBD1 (5 bases). Germline V gives CDR1 DFQATT, CDR2 SNEGSKA (reference sequence). This CDR3 has 13 residues. Trimming shortened V by 6 bases and J by 2 bases, and 13 bases separated the two germline ends. CDR3 residues: CSAQGDGNYGYTF. In DNA, the CDR3 is TGCAGTGCCCAGGGAGACGGGAACTATGGCTACACCTTC.

There are many counts of this clonotype. This chain links TRBV14 with TRBJ1-2; D possibly corresponds to TRBD1 (5 bases). This CDR3 contains 16 residues. CDR1 and CDR2 (germline): SGHDN, FVKESK. V lost 3 bases and J 5 bases, leaving 19 bases between the germline ends. CDR3 in DNA: TGTGCCAGCAGCCATACTCTCGGGGGATCCAGTTATGGCTACACCTTC. The encoded protein is CASSHTLGGSSYGYTF.

Many counts were recorded for this clonotype. The J gene is TRBJ2-3, the V gene TRBV18; D remains ambiguous. This CDR3 contains 13 residues. Germline V gene lookup returns CDR1 KGHSH and CDR2 LQKENI. V was pared by 8 bases and J by 3 bases, with 12 bases between. The CDR3 spells CASSPPVTDTQYF. Written as DNA, the CDR3 is TGTGCCAGCAGCCCCCCTGTGACAGATACGCAGTATTTT.

The chain joins TRBV29-1 to TRBJ1-1, with D perhaps matching TRBD1 (6 bases). Trimming took off 7 bases at V and 6 bases at J, with 9 bases between the two ends. The CDR3 covers 10 residues. Germline V gene data show CDR1 as SQVTM and CDR2 as ANQGSEA. As DNA, the CDR3 is TGCAGCGGGGGGCCCCCTGAAGCTTTCTTT. Protein product: CSGGPPEAFF. Filled out from reference TRBV29-1 and TRBJ1-1, the complete variable domain reads SAVISQKPSRDICQRGTSLTIQCQVDSQVTMMFWYRQQPGQSLTLIATANQGSEATYESGFVIDKFPISRPNLTFSTLTVSNMSPEDSSIYLCSGGPPEAFFGQGTRLTVV.

The V and J genes are TRBV10-3 and TRBJ2-7; 11 bases map to TRBD1. The V segment lost 8 bases and the J segment 11 bases; nucleotides outside the gene matches: 11. The CDR3 has 13 amino acids. Germline CDR1 and CDR2: ENHRY and SYGVKD. DNA for the CDR3: TGTGCCATCGGGGGGACAGGGGGATCTGGGAAGTACTTC. This translates into CAIGGTGGSGKYF.

The chain is built from TRBV5-1 and TRBJ2-3, with 10 bases fitting TRBD2. After removal of 2 bases from V and 6 bases from J, the junction contained 6 bases not matched to a gene. CDR3 length: 15 residues. Germline loops: CDR1 SGHRS, CDR2 YFSETQ. DNA for the CDR3: TGCGCCAGCAGCTTAGCGGGGGGGCCTTCGGATACGCAGTATTTT. Its protein product is CASSLAGGPSDTQYF.

This clonotype has a handful of counts. The chain has TRBV20-1 and TRBJ1-2; D perhaps matches TRBD1 (5 bases). The CDR3 is 15 amino acids. Trimming removed 0 bases at V and 1 base at J, with 12 bases between. Germline V gives CDR1 DFQATT, CDR2 SNEGSKA (reference sequence). The CDR3 DNA reads as TGCAGTGCTAGAGAGAAAGGGGACCTTAACTATGGCTACACCTTC. Its translation is CSAREKGDLNYGYTF.

The chain links TRBV4-3 to TRBJ2-2; D perhaps matches TRBD1 (6 bases). This CDR3 contains 17 residues. The V gene lost 0 bases and the J gene lost 3 bases, with 14 bases spanning the gap. Germline V gene lookup returns CDR1 LGHNA and CDR2 YSLEER. The CDR3 is CASSQEKQGIDTGELFF. The CDR3 DNA reads as TGCGCCAGCAGCCAAGAGAAGCAGGGGATCGACACCGGGGAGCTGTTTTTT.